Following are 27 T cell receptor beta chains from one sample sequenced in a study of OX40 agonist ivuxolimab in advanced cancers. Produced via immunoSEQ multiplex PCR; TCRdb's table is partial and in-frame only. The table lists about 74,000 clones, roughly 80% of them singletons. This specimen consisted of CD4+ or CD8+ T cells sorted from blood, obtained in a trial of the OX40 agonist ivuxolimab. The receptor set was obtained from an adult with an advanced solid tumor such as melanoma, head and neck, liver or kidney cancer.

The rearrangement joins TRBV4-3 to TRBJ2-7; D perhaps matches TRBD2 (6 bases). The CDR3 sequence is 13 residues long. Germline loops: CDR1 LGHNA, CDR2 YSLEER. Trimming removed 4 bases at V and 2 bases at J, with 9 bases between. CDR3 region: CASSPTSAYEQYF. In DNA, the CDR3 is TGCGCCAGCAGCCCGACTAGTGCCTACGAGCAGTACTTC.

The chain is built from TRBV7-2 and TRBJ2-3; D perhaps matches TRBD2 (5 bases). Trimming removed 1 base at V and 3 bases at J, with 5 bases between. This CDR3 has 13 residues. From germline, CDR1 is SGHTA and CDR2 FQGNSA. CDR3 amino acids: CASSLGRTDTQYF. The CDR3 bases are TGTGCCAGCAGCTTAGGGAGGACAGATACGCAGTATTTT.

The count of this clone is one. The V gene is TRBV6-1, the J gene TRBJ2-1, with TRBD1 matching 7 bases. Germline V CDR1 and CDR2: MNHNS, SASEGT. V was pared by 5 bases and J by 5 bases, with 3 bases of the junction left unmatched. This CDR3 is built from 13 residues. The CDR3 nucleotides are TGTGCCAGCAGTTCCGACAGGGACAATGAGCAGTTCTTC. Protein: CASSSDRDNEQFF.

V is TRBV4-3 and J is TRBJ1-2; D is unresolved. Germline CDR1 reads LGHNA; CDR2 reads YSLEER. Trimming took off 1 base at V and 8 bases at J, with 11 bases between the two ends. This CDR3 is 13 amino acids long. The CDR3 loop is CASSQGTGSGYTF. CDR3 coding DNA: TGCGCCAGCAGCCAAGGCACCGGAAGCGGCTACACCTTC.

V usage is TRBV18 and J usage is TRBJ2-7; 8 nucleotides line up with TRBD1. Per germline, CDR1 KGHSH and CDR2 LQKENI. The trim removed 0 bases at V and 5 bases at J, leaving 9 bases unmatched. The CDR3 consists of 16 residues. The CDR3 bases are TGTGCCAGCTCACCACCTGGCAGGGGGCTTAAAAACGAGCAGTACTTC. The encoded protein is CASSPPGRGLKNEQYF.

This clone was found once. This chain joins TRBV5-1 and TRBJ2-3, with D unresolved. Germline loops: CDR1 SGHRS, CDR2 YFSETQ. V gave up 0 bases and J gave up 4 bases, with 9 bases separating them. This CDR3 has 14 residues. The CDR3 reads CASSLAKGSDTQYF. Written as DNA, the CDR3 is TGCGCCAGCAGCTTGGCCAAGGGATCAGATACGCAGTATTTT.

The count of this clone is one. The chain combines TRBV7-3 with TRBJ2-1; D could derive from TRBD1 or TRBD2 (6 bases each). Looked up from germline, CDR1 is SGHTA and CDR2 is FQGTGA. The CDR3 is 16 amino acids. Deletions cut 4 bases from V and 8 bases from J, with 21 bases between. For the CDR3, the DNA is TGTGCCAGCAGCTCCCAGGGGCGGGGTTTAAACGATGAGCAGTTCTTC. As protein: CASSSQGRGLNDEQFF.

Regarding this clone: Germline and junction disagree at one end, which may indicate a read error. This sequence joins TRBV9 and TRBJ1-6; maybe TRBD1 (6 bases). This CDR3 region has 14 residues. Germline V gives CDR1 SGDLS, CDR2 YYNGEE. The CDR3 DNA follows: TGTGCCAGCAGCGTGACAGGAACAAATTCGCCCCTCCACTTT. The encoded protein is CASSVTGTNSPLHF.

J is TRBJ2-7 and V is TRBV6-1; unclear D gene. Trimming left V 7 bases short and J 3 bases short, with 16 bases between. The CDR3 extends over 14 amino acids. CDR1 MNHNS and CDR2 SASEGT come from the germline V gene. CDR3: CASTIAGLDYEQYF. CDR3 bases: TGTGCCAGCACAATAGCTGGATTGGACTACGAGCAGTACTTC.

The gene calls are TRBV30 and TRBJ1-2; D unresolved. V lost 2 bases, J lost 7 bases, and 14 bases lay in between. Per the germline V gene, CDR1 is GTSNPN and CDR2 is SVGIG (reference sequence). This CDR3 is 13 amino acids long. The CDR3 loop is CAWSRGVSRGYTF. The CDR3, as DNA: TGTGCCTGGAGTAGAGGCGTCTCTCGTGGCTACACCTTC. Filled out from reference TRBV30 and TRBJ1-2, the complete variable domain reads SQTIHQWPATLVQPVGSPLSLECTVEGTSNPNLYWYRQAAGRGLQLLFYSVGIGQISSEVPQNLSASRPQDRQFILSSKKLLLSDSGFYLCAWSRGVSRGYTFGSGTRLTVV.

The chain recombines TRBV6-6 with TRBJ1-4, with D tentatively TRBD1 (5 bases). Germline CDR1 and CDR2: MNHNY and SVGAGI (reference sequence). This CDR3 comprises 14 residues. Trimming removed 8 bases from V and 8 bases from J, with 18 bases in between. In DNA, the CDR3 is TGTGCCAGCTCAACTAGGCAGGGAGTAGAAAAACTGTTTTTT. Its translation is CASSTRQGVEKLFF.

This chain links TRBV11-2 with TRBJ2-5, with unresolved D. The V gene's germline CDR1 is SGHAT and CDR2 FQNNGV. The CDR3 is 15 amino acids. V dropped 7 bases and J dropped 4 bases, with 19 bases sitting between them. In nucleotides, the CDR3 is TGTGCCAGCACCATAGCCCCCCCCCTTTCAGAGACCCAGTACTTC. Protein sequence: CASTIAPPLSETQYF. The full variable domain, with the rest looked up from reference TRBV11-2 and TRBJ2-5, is EAGVAQSPRYKIIEKRQSVAFWCNPISGHATLYWYQQILGQGPKLLIQFQNNGVVDDSQLPKDRFSAERLKGVDSTLKIQPAKLEDSAVYLCASTIAPPLSETQYFGPGTRLLVL.

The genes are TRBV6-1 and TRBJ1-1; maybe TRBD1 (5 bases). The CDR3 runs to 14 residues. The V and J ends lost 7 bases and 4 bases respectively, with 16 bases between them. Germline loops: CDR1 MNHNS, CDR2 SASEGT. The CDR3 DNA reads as TGTGCCAGCAACGCCTTAGCCAGGGCCACTGAAGCTTTCTTT. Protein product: CASNALARATEAFF.

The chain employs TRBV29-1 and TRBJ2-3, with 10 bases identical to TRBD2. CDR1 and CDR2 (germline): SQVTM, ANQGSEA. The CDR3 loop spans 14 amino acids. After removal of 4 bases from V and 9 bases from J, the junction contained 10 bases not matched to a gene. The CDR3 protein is CSVGIAGGWGTQYF. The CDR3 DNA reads TGCAGCGTTGGCATAGCGGGAGGATGGGGGACGCAGTATTTT.

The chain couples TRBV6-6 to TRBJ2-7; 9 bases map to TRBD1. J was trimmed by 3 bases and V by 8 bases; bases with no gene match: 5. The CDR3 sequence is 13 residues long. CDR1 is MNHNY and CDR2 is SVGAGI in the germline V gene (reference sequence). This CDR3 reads CASGTGTFYEQYF. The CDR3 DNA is TGTGCCAGCGGGACAGGGACCTTCTACGAGCAGTACTTC.

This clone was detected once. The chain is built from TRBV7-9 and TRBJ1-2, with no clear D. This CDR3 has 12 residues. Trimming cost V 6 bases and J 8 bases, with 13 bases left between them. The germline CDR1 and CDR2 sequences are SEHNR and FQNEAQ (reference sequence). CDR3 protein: CASSDVNLGYTF. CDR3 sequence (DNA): TGTGCCAGCAGTGATGTGAATCTGGGCTACACCTTC.

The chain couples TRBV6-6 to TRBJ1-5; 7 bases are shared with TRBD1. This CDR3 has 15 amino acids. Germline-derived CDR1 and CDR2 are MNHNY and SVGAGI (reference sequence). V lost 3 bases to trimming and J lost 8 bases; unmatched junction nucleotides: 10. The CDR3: CASSYQGVKWEPQHF. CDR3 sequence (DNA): TGTGCCAGCAGTTATCAGGGGGTAAAGTGGGAGCCCCAGCATTTT.

CDR3 DNA sequence: TGTGCCAGCAGGTCAGGGGGCGAAAAACTGTTTTTT. This translates into CASRSGGEKLFF. V gene TRBV6-5 combines with J gene TRBJ1-4; 8 nucleotides align to TRBD1. Germline V gene data show CDR1 as MNHEY and CDR2 as SVGAGI. J was trimmed by 8 bases and V by 6 bases; bases with no gene match: 2. The CDR3 totals 12 residues.

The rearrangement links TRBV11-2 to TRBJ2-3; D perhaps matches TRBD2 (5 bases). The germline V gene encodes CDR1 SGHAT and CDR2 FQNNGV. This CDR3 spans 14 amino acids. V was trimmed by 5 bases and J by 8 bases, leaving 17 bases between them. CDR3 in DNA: TGTGCCAGCAGCCCCCCGGGGTCGGTGGGTACGCAGTATTTT. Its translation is CASSPPGSVGTQYF.

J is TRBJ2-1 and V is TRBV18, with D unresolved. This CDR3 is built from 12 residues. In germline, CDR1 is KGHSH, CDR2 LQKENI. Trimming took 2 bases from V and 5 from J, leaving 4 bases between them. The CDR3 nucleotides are TGTGCCAGCTCACCAGGGGACAATGAGCAGTTCTTC. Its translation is CASSPGDNEQFF. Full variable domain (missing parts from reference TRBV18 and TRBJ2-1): NAGVMQNPRHLVRRRGQEARLRCSPMKGHSHVYWYRQLPEEGLKFMVYLQKENIIDESGMPKERFSAEFPKEGPSILRIQQVVRGDSAAYFCASSPGDNEQFFGPGTRLTVL.

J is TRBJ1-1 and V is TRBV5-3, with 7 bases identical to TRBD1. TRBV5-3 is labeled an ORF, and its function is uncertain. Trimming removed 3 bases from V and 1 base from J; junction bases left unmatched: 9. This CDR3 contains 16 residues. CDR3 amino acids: CARSSHRQGENTEAFF. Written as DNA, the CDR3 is TGTGCCAGAAGCTCCCACCGACAGGGAGAGAACACTGAAGCTTTCTTT.

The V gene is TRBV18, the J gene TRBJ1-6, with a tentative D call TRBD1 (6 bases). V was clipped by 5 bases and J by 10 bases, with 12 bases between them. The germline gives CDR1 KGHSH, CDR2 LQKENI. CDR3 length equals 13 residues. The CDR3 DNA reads TGTGCCAGCTCATCGGACCAGGGGTCACCCCTCCACTTT. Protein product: CASSSDQGSPLHF.

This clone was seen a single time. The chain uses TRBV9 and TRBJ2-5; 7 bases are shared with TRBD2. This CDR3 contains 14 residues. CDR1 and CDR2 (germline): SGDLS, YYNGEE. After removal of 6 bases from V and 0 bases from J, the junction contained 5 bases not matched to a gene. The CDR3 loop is CASTPGGNQETQYF. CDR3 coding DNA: TGTGCCAGCACCCCCGGGGGGAACCAAGAGACCCAGTACTTC.

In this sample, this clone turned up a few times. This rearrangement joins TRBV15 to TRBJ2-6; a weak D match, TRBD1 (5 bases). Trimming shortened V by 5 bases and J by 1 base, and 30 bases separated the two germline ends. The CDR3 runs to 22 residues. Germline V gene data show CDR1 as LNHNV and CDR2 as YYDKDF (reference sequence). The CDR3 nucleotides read TGTGCCACCAGCTCCCCTTGGGCTCCGACAGCCGAGCTCGCGTCTGGGGCCAACGTCCTGACTTTC. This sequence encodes CATSSPWAPTAELASGANVLTF.

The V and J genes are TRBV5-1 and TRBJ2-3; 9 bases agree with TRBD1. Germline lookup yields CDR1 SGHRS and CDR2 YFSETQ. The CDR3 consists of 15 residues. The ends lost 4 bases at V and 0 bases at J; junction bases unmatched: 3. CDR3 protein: CASSTQGASTDTQYF. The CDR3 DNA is TGCGCCAGCAGCACACAGGGGGCTAGCACAGATACGCAGTATTTT. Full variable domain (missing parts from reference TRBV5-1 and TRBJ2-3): KAGVTQTPRYLIKTRGQQVTLSCSPISGHRSVSWYQQTPGQGLQFLFEYFSETQRNKGNFPGRFSGRQFSNSRSEMNVSTLELGDSALYLCASSTQGASTDTQYFGPGTRLTVL.

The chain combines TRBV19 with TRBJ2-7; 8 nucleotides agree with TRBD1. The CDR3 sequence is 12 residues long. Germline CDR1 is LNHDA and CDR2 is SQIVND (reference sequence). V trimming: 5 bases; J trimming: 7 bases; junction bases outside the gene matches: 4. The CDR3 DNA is TGTGCCAGTAGTGCACGACAGGGGGAGCAGTACTTC. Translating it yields CASSARQGEQYF.

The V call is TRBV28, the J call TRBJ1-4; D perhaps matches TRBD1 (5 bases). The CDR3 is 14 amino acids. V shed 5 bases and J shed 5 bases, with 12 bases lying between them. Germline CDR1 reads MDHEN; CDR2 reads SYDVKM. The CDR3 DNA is TGTGCCAGCAGTACCCGACGGGGGAATGAAAAACTGTTTTTT. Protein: CASSTRRGNEKLFF.